Sequencing of this T cell receptor (beta chain) was carried out in a study of blood T cell repertoires in COVID-19. The germline V gene encodes CDR1 SGHRS and CDR2 YFSETQ. Unmatched junction bases numbered 6, after V lost 4 bases and J lost 4 bases. The CDR3 sequence is 15 residues long. Sequencing was performed with immunoSEQ multiplex PCR; in TCRdb, only in-frame clones are kept and a portion is missing. Of about 210,000 clones listed, almost 85% were seen once; the top ten hold approximately 8%. The chain combines TRBV5-1 with TRBJ2-1; 9 bases are a match to TRBD1. Sequencing was carried out using peripheral blood. This receptor was obtained from a woman in her fifties or sixties with active or convalescent COVID-19. CDR3 DNA sequence: TGCGCCAGCAGCCCCTCCGGACAGGGGTACAATGAGCAGTTCTTC. Translated, it gives CASSPSGQGYNEQFF.